The 17 T cell receptor beta chains given below trace back to one sample, sequenced in a study of shared clonotypes between healthy human individuals. TCRdb's copy holds only in-frame clones and misses some; the assay was immunoSEQ multiplex PCR. The sample lists some 530,000 clones, over 70% occurring once. Material for sequencing was PBMCs. Every receptor here comes from a woman between 35 and 50 years old in good health. Some clones in this sample may be carry-over from other donors' samples.

A single count supports this clone. DNA of the CDR3: TGTGCCAGCAGGGTATCTAGTATAGGCGAGCAGTACTTC. Encoded protein: CASRVSSIGEQYF. The chain couples TRBV28 to TRBJ2-7; D not certain. V was pared by 6 bases and J by 6 bases, with 15 bases between. The CDR3 sequence is 13 residues long. The germline V gene encodes CDR1 MDHEN and CDR2 SYDVKM.

This clone was counted many times. The chain employs TRBV4-2 and TRBJ1-5; tentatively, D is TRBD1 (5 bases). Germline V gene sequence: CDR1 LGHNA, CDR2 YNFKEQ. V gave up 0 bases and J gave up 5 bases, with 11 bases separating them. CDR3 length: 15 residues. The CDR3 region is CASSQDQGSHQPQHF. DNA of the CDR3: TGTGCCAGCAGCCAAGATCAGGGAAGCCATCAGCCCCAGCATTTT.

The chain carries TRBV18 and TRBJ2-3; TRBD2 aligns across 11 bases. V was pared by 1 base and J by 1 base, with 4 bases of the junction left unmatched. This CDR3 comprises 17 residues. Germline-derived CDR1 and CDR2 are KGHSH and LQKENI. The CDR3: CASSPLTSGSRTDTQYF. Written as DNA, the CDR3 is TGTGCCAGCTCACCACTAACTAGCGGGAGTCGCACAGATACGCAGTATTTT.

The V gene is TRBV4-1, the J gene TRBJ1-5; D is unresolved. The germline gives CDR1 MGHRA, CDR2 YSYEKL. There are 16 residues in the CDR3. The germline V and J ends were trimmed by 0 bases and 0 bases, with 9 bases remaining between them. As DNA, the CDR3 is TGCGCCAGCAGCCAAGACCCTGGTGGTAGCAATCAGCCCCAGCATTTT. This encodes CASSQDPGGSNQPQHF.

As to this clone: A far more abundant clone sits one base away, making this likely a read error. This sequence joins TRBV2 and TRBJ1-2; 9 nucleotides agree with TRBD1. CDR1 and CDR2 (germline): SNHLY, FYNNEI. CDR3 length: 12 amino acids. Trimming took 7 bases from V and 7 from J; bases not matched to a gene: 4. The CDR3, as DNA: TGTGCCAGCATGGGGACAGGGTCTGGCTACACCTTC. This sequence encodes CASMGTGSGYTF.

With respect to this clone: A far more abundant clone sits one base away, making this likely a read error. At the DNA level, this CDR3 is encoded by other sequences in the same sample as well. V usage is TRBV6-5 and J usage is TRBJ1-1; D is uncertain. This CDR3 region has 11 residues. Germline lookup yields CDR1 MNHEY and CDR2 SVGAGI. The V end was cut by 9 bases, the J end by 11 bases, with 16 bases between. The CDR3 DNA reads TGTGCCAGTACCCAGGAGGTGGTGGCTTTCTTT. Its protein is CASTQEVVAFF.

This clone was found many times. Other nucleotide sequences in the sample specify the same CDR3. This rearrangement joins TRBV6-1 to TRBJ2-4, with TRBD1 matching 7 bases. Trimming removed 3 bases from V and 1 base from J; junction bases left unmatched: 6. In germline, CDR1 is MNHNS, CDR2 SASEGT. This CDR3 contains 16 residues. CDR3: CASSEQGEGAKNIQYF. CDR3 bases: TGTGCCAGCAGTGAGCAGGGGGAAGGGGCCAAAAACATTCAGTACTTC.

With respect to this clone: The junction does not match germline at one end; this may be a read error. This chain connects TRBV29-1 to TRBJ2-4; possibly TRBD1 or TRBD2 for D (5 bases each). This CDR3 is built from 12 residues. Per the germline V gene, CDR1 is SQVTM and CDR2 is ANQGSEA. CDR3 bases: TGCAGCTGGGGGAGTGGCAAAGACATTCAGTACTTC. As protein: CSWGSGKDIQYF. Variable domain in full (rest from reference TRBV29-1 and TRBJ2-4): SAVISQKPSRDICQRGTSLTIQCQVDSQVTMMFWYRQQPGQSLTLIATANQGSEATYESGFVIDKFPISRPNLTFSTLTVSNMSPEDSSIYLCSWGSGKDIQYFGAGTRLSVL.

Comments on this clone: Other DNA sequences in this sample translate to the same CDR3. The chain is built from TRBV9 and TRBJ2-3, with 10 bases matching TRBD2. The germline V gene has CDR1 SGDLS and CDR2 YYNGEE. The CDR3 has 15 amino acids. Germline trimming cut 4 bases from V and 3 bases from J; bases unmatched to any gene: 5. CDR3 coding DNA: TGTGCCAGCAGCCCCGCTAGCGGGAGTACAGATACGCAGTATTTT. Its protein is CASSPASGSTDTQYF.

This clone was seen many times. The chain employs TRBV7-8 and TRBJ2-5; 7 bases are a match to TRBD2. The CDR3 consists of 14 residues. Germline V gene sequence: CDR1 SGHVS, CDR2 FQNEAQ. With 5 bases clipped from V and 2 bases from J, the junction kept 5 bases outside the gene matches. The CDR3, as DNA: TGTGCCAGCAGCACGGGAGGCCAACAAGAGACCCAGTACTTC. This codes for CASSTGGQQETQYF.

A remark on this clone: With a much larger clone just one base away, this may be a read error. The V call is TRBV5-1, the J call TRBJ2-3; tentatively, D is TRBD1 (7 bases). Germline loops: CDR1 SGHRS, CDR2 YFSETQ. CDR3 length: 14 residues. Here the CDR3 DNA reads TGCGCCAGCATCTTGGGTCAGGGGGGAGATACGCAGTATTTT. It specifies CASILGQGGDTQYF.

This clone was picked up many times. The gene calls are TRBV5-1 and TRBJ1-2; 7 bases agree with TRBD1. The CDR3 covers 12 residues. The trim removed 10 bases at V and 5 bases at J, leaving 8 bases unmatched. The germline V gene has CDR1 SGHRS and CDR2 YFSETQ. As DNA, the CDR3 is TGCGCCGACCCCGGGACAGTTTATGGCTACACCTTC. It encodes CADPGTVYGYTF.

The CDR3, as DNA: TGTGCCAGCAGTTTGTACGGACAGGAAGCTTTCTTT. Translation gives CASSLYGQEAFF. The chain is built from TRBV28 and TRBJ1-1; D is perhaps TRBD1 (6 bases). V was trimmed by 3 bases and J by 8 bases, leaving 10 bases between them. CDR1 MDHEN and CDR2 SYDVKM come from the germline V gene. This CDR3 spans 12 amino acids.

V is TRBV28 and J is TRBJ2-1; D remains unclear. Germline V gene sequence: CDR1 MDHEN, CDR2 SYDVKM. The germline V and J ends were trimmed by 1 base and 7 bases, with 11 bases remaining between them. The CDR3 covers 14 residues. The CDR3 spells CASSLSPESNEQFF. The CDR3 DNA reads TGTGCCAGCAGTTTATCGCCGGAGTCTAATGAGCAGTTCTTC.

This clone was seen just once. This rearrangement joins TRBV2 to TRBJ2-5, with 8 bases lining up with TRBD1. The CDR3 contains 14 residues. The germline gives CDR1 SNHLY, CDR2 FYNNEI. The V gene end was trimmed by 7 bases and the J gene end by 4 bases; junction bases not matched to a gene: 8. CDR3 amino acids: CASTQGAVGETQYF. The CDR3 DNA is TGTGCCAGCACCCAGGGGGCGGTGGGAGAGACCCAGTACTTC.

The V gene is TRBV27, the J gene TRBJ2-2, with D possibly matching TRBD1 (7 bases). V was clipped by 6 bases and J by 5 bases, with 16 bases between them. Germline V gives CDR1 MNHEY, CDR2 SMNVEV (reference sequence). The CDR3 consists of 15 residues. In DNA, the CDR3 is TGTGCCAGCAGCCTAGGGGGCCGGGGGACCGGGGAGCTGTTTTTT. Protein product: CASSLGGRGTGELFF.

The chain carries TRBV7-9 and TRBJ2-1; tentatively, D is TRBD1 or TRBD2 (6 bases each). V was clipped by 5 bases and J by 0 bases, with 11 bases between them. There are 15 residues in the CDR3. Germline values: CDR1 SEHNR, CDR2 FQNEAQ (reference sequence). This CDR3 is CASSAGHDSYNEQFF. CDR3 nucleotides: TGTGCCAGCAGCGCGGGACACGACTCCTACAATGAGCAGTTCTTC.